These 16 T cell receptor beta chains were sequenced from one sample in a study of cytomegalovirus exposure and HLA in healthy donors. Sequencing used immunoSEQ multiplex PCR; TCRdb keeps in-frame clones, though not all of them. The table shows tens of thousands of clones, with about 97% occurring only once. The sequencing input was PBMCs. Source of these receptors: a woman aged 18-29 years in good health and CMV-seropositive.

The genes are TRBV10-3 and TRBJ1-1; D call uncertain. The CDR3 is 16 amino acids. V was cut by 2 bases and J by 0 bases, with 13 bases left in between. CDR1 and CDR2 (germline): ENHRY, SYGVKD. The CDR3 spells CAISETSTGLNTEAFF. The CDR3 nucleotides are TGTGCCATCAGTGAGACGTCAACGGGGTTGAACACTGAAGCTTTCTTT.

This CDR3 reads CASLGLLGDNEQFF. The DNA for the CDR3 is TGTGCCAGTCTGGGACTTCTGGGGGACAATGAGCAGTTCTTC. J is TRBJ2-1 and V is TRBV6-1, with D perhaps TRBD2 (6 bases). Germline loops: CDR1 MNHNS, CDR2 SASEGT. V was pared by 9 bases and J by 5 bases, with 17 bases between. The CDR3 spans 14 residues.

The chain couples TRBV28 to TRBJ1-5, with 8 bases matching TRBD1. The germline V gene has CDR1 MDHEN and CDR2 SYDVKM. The CDR3 has 16 amino acids. V lost 10 bases and J lost 3; bases outside the gene matches: 14. CDR3 in amino acids: CATATWTGPFNQPQHF. DNA for the CDR3: TGTGCCACCGCCACTTGGACAGGGCCGTTCAATCAGCCCCAGCATTTT.

The chain joins TRBV6-4 to TRBJ1-2; D call uncertain. This CDR3 contains 16 residues. Germline loops: CDR1 MRHNA, CDR2 SNTAGT. With 0 bases removed from V and 4 bases from J, the gap between germline ends came to 15 bases. Here the CDR3 reads CASSDSSGIGPYGYTF. Here the CDR3 DNA reads TGTGCCAGCAGTGACTCTTCCGGGATCGGACCCTATGGCTACACCTTC.

The chain couples TRBV15 to TRBJ1-2; 10 bases fit TRBD1. The ends lost 3 bases at V and 4 bases at J; junction bases unmatched: 5. The CDR3 loop spans 15 amino acids. The germline CDR1 and CDR2 sequences are LNHNV and YYDKDF (reference sequence). This CDR3 is CATSSGTGEVYGYTF. CDR3 coding DNA: TGTGCCACCAGCAGCGGGACAGGGGAGGTCTATGGCTACACCTTC.

This chain uses TRBV2 with TRBJ1-5; 8 nucleotides agree with TRBD1. The CDR3 extends over 15 amino acids. Germline CDR1 SNHLY, CDR2 FYNNEI. Germline trimming cut 6 bases from V and 1 base from J; bases unmatched to any gene: 5. CDR3 loop: CASSGQGWSNQPQHF. The DNA for the CDR3 is TGTGCCAGCAGCGGACAGGGATGGAGCAATCAGCCCCAGCATTTT.

This clone was seen once. The chain has TRBV10-3 and TRBJ2-5; TRBD1 might be the D (5 bases). The germline V and J ends were trimmed by 4 bases and 3 bases, with 9 bases remaining between them. The CDR3 spans 13 residues. Germline V CDR1 and CDR2: ENHRY, SYGVKD. CDR3 sequence (DNA): TGTGCCATCAGTGTGTCCAGGGAAGAGACCCAGTACTTC. It encodes CAISVSREETQYF.

The V call is TRBV9, the J call TRBJ2-3; 7 nucleotides agree with TRBD2. From germline, CDR1 is SGDLS and CDR2 YYNGEE. The CDR3 has 16 residues. The trim removed 0 bases at V and 5 bases at J, leaving 9 bases unmatched. DNA of the CDR3: TGTGCCAGCAGCGTAGGTCTGGCGGGAGCTGGAGATACGCAGTATTTT. Its protein product is CASSVGLAGAGDTQYF.

This clone was counted a single time. The chain is built from TRBV27 and TRBJ2-3; the match to TRBD2 covers 7 bases. V lost 5 bases to trimming and J lost 3 bases; unmatched junction nucleotides: 8. This CDR3 spans 15 amino acids. Germline V gene sequence: CDR1 MNHEY, CDR2 SMNVEV (reference sequence). DNA of the CDR3: TGTGCCAGCAGTCCAGTGGGGGGGGAAACAGATACGCAGTATTTT. Its protein is CASSPVGGETDTQYF.

The rearrangement uses TRBV7-9 and TRBJ1-3; tentative D call: TRBD1 (6 bases). Deletions cut 5 bases from V and 1 base from J, with 15 bases between. The germline V gene has CDR1 SEHNR and CDR2 FQNEAQ (reference sequence). The CDR3 has 16 residues. CDR3 DNA: TGTGCCAGCAGCATCGGACAGTCGATATCTGGAAACACCATATATTTT. Translated: CASSIGQSISGNTIYF.

The rearrangement joins TRBV9 to TRBJ2-3; unclear D gene. CDR1 SGDLS and CDR2 YYNGEE come from the germline V gene. V gave up 3 bases and J gave up 6 bases, with 5 bases separating them. CDR3 length: 11 amino acids. For the CDR3, the DNA is TGTGCCAGCAGCGAACTGGATACGCAGTATTTT. Protein: CASSELDTQYF. Full variable domain (remainder filled in from reference TRBV9 and TRBJ2-3): DSGVTQTPKHLITATGQRVTLRCSPRSGDLSVYWYQQSLDQGLQFLIQYYNGEERAKGNILERFSAQQFPDLHSELNLSSLELGDSALYFCASSELDTQYFGPGTRLTVL.

The sample holds one count of this clone. The rearrangement joins TRBV4-1 to TRBJ2-3; maybe TRBD2 (6 bases). V gave up 6 bases and J gave up 2 bases, with 15 bases separating them. This CDR3 comprises 15 residues. Germline CDR1 and CDR2: MGHRA and YSYEKL. The DNA of the CDR3 is TGCGCCAGCAGGACGGGGGTAGCCCTCACAGATACGCAGTATTTT. Translated: CASRTGVALTDTQYF.

The V and J genes are TRBV18 and TRBJ2-1, with D tentatively TRBD2 (6 bases). This CDR3 is built from 14 residues. V dropped 3 bases and J dropped 4 bases, with 10 bases sitting between them. CDR1 is KGHSH, CDR2 LQKENI, per germline. CDR3 amino acids: CASSPGTWYNEQFF. The CDR3 bases are TGTGCCAGCTCACCCGGGACTTGGTACAATGAGCAGTTCTTC.

V and J are TRBV5-8 and TRBJ2-5; TRBD2 aligns across 10 bases. The ends lost 4 bases at V and 5 bases at J; junction bases unmatched: 5. Germline CDR1 SGHTS, CDR2 YDEGEE. This CDR3 region has 14 residues. This CDR3 reads CASSPSGSVETQYF. CDR3 DNA sequence: TGTGCCAGCAGCCCTAGCGGGAGTGTGGAGACCCAGTACTTC. The variable domain in full, with the rest retrieved from reference TRBV5-8 and TRBJ2-5, is EAGVTQSPTHLIKTRGQQATLRCSPISGHTSVYWYQQALGLGLQFLLWYDEGEERNRGNFPPRFSGRQFPNYSSELNVNALELEDSALYLCASSPSGSVETQYFGPGTRLLVL.

V gene TRBV6-4 combines with J gene TRBJ2-3; 11 nucleotides align to TRBD2. CDR3 size: 17 residues. The germline V gene has CDR1 MRHNA and CDR2 SNTAGT. After removal of 2 bases from V and 0 bases from J, the junction contained 4 bases not matched to a gene. The CDR3 DNA reads as TGTGCCAGCAGTGACGGGACTAGCGGAACTAGCACAGATACGCAGTATTTT. Its translation: CASSDGTSGTSTDTQYF.

This rearrangement joins TRBV5-6 to TRBJ2-7; 10 bases line up with TRBD1. This CDR3 is built from 15 residues. V was pared by 5 bases and J by 1 base, with 6 bases of the junction left unmatched. Germline V gene sequence: CDR1 SGHDT, CDR2 YYEEEE. CDR3 sequence: CASRPRQGASYEQYF. For the CDR3, the DNA is TGTGCCAGCAGGCCCAGACAGGGGGCATCCTACGAGCAGTACTTC.